The 16 T cell receptor beta chains below come from one sample, sequenced in a study of cytomegalovirus exposure and HLA in healthy donors. The PCR made use of 60 Vbeta and 13 Jbeta primers. The table came from immunoSEQ multiplex PCR; TCRdb's copy has only in-frame clones and leaves some out. The table records 110,000 or so clones, more than 65% of them present only once. Sequencing input: PBMCs. The receptors derive from a man between 40 and 49 years old in good health and CMV-seropositive.

This clone occurred once. The J gene is TRBJ1-5, the V gene TRBV7-2; no clear D. Germline loops: CDR1 SGHTA, CDR2 FQGNSA. CDR3 size: 15 residues. Trimming left V 2 bases short and J 2 bases short, with 10 bases between. As DNA, the CDR3 is TGTGCCAGCAGCTTACGGGGAGAAGGCAATCAGCCCCAGCATTTT. Protein sequence: CASSLRGEGNQPQHF.

The chain uses TRBV5-1 and TRBJ2-7, with 13 bases aligning to TRBD2. Looked up from germline, CDR1 is SGHRS and CDR2 is YFSETQ. This CDR3 spans 19 amino acids. The V segment lost 2 bases and the J segment 0 bases; nucleotides outside the gene matches: 11. CDR3: CASSLSTSGREPSSYEQYF. CDR3 in DNA: TGCGCCAGCAGCTTAAGTACTAGCGGGAGGGAACCAAGCTCCTACGAGCAGTACTTC. Full variable domain (missing parts from reference TRBV5-1 and TRBJ2-7): KAGVTQTPRYLIKTRGQQVTLSCSPISGHRSVSWYQQTPGQGLQFLFEYFSETQRNKGNFPGRFSGRQFSNSRSEMNVSTLELGDSALYLCASSLSTSGREPSSYEQYFGPGTRLTVT.

Only a few counts were recorded for this clone. The rearrangement joins TRBV5-1 to TRBJ2-1, with D unresolved. The CDR3 length is 13 residues. Germline CDR1 SGHRS, CDR2 YFSETQ. The germline V and J ends were trimmed by 1 base and 7 bases, with 9 bases remaining between them. As DNA, the CDR3 is TGCGCCAGCAGCTTGTTTCCGGGTAATGAGCAGTTCTTC. This gives the protein CASSLFPGNEQFF.

The chain recombines TRBV6-5 with TRBJ2-7; TRBD1 matches at 9 bases. The trim removed 6 bases at V and 3 bases at J, leaving 9 bases unmatched. Germline CDR1 is MNHEY and CDR2 is SVGAGI. This CDR3 comprises 15 residues. Written as DNA, the CDR3 is TGTGCCAGCAGCACTCCGGGACAGGGCAACTACGAGCAGTACTTC. Protein sequence: CASSTPGQGNYEQYF.

The genes are TRBV11-2 and TRBJ2-3; D might be TRBD2 (6 bases). CDR3 length equals 16 residues. Germline V gene lookup returns CDR1 SGHAT and CDR2 FQNNGV. Trimming shortened V by 1 base and J by 2 bases, and 13 bases separated the two germline ends. As DNA, the CDR3 is TGTGCCAGCAGCTTAGTCGCGGGAAAGATCACAGATACGCAGTATTTT. It codes for CASSLVAGKITDTQYF.

This chain links TRBV27 with TRBJ1-1, with D tentatively TRBD1 (5 bases). The ends were cut back, 2 bases at V and 5 bases at J, with 9 bases in the middle. This CDR3 is built from 13 residues. The germline V gene has CDR1 MNHEY and CDR2 SMNVEV (reference sequence). The CDR3 sequence is CASSLGRETEAFF. The DNA of the CDR3 is TGTGCCAGCAGTTTAGGCAGGGAAACTGAAGCTTTCTTT.

This chain joins TRBV21-1 and TRBJ2-7; TRBD1 is the table's D call, not checked against the DNA. TRBV21-1 is a documented pseudogene. This CDR3 is built from 16 residues. CDR3 sequence: CASSKGFRGHDYEQYF. Written as DNA, the CDR3 is TGTGCCAGCAGCAAAGGGTTTCGGGGACACGACTACGAGCAGTACTTC.

The CDR3 loop is CAIRTPGEEQYF. In nucleotides, the CDR3 is TGTGCCATCAGAACCCCCGGGGAAGAGCAGTACTTC. The V and J genes are TRBV10-3 and TRBJ2-7; possible D gene TRBD2, 5 bases. The germline V and J ends were trimmed by 6 bases and 7 bases, with 13 bases remaining between them. Germline V gene lookup returns CDR1 ENHRY and CDR2 SYGVKD. The CDR3 sequence is 12 residues long.

This clone appeared a few times. The chain recombines TRBV7-2 with TRBJ2-2; TRBD2 matches 10 bases. The CDR3 spans 16 residues. Germline-derived CDR1 and CDR2 are SGHTA and FQGNSA. V shed 5 bases, J shed 2 bases, and the junction held 5 bases outside the gene matches. CDR3 sequence reads: CASSPLAGVNTGELFF. Here the CDR3 DNA reads TGTGCCAGCAGCCCCCTAGCGGGAGTTAACACCGGGGAGCTGTTTTTT.

V is TRBV9 and J is TRBJ1-1, with no clear D. The germline gives CDR1 SGDLS, CDR2 YYNGEE. The germline V and J ends were trimmed by 0 bases and 4 bases, with 10 bases remaining between them. This CDR3 has 14 amino acids. The CDR3 DNA sequence: TGTGCCAGCAGCGTAGGGAGGGTAGGCACTGAAGCTTTCTTT. The encoded protein is CASSVGRVGTEAFF.

The rearrangement uses TRBV18 and TRBJ2-3, with 10 nucleotides matching TRBD1. The CDR3 covers 14 residues. Germline V gives CDR1 KGHSH, CDR2 LQKENI. J lost 6 bases, V lost 3 bases, and 3 bases had no gene match. The CDR3 sequence is CASSPDRGRDTQYF. CDR3 in DNA: TGTGCCAGCTCACCCGACAGGGGGCGGGATACGCAGTATTTT.

The rearrangement links TRBV29-1 to TRBJ2-3; D perhaps matches TRBD1 (5 bases). CDR1 and CDR2 from the germline V gene are SQVTM and ANQGSEA. V was clipped by 2 bases and J by 9 bases, with 18 bases between them. The CDR3 is 14 amino acids. CDR3 sequence (DNA): TGCAGCGTTGAAAGGCCGGCAGACAGATCGACGCAGTATTTT. The encoded protein is CSVERPADRSTQYF.

The chain links TRBV6-4 to TRBJ2-3, with 9 bases aligning to TRBD2. This CDR3 region has 17 residues. With 0 bases clipped from V and 2 bases from J, the junction kept 6 bases outside the gene matches. Germline values: CDR1 MRHNA, CDR2 SNTAGT. CDR3 loop: CASSDSRAGGPTDTQYF. The CDR3 DNA is TGTGCCAGCAGTGACTCGAGAGCGGGGGGCCCCACAGATACGCAGTATTTT.

V usage is TRBV18 and J usage is TRBJ2-2, with D possibly TRBD1 on 6 matching bases. Trimming shortened V by 3 bases and J by 1 base, and 15 bases separated the two germline ends. CDR3 length: 17 amino acids. Germline CDR1 KGHSH, CDR2 LQKENI. The CDR3 sequence is CASSPTGQPLNTGELFF. Here the CDR3 DNA reads TGTGCCAGCTCACCGACAGGTCAACCCCTGAACACCGGGGAGCTGTTTTTT. Combining the CDR3 with reference TRBV18 and TRBJ2-2 gives the whole variable domain NAGVMQNPRHLVRRRGQEARLRCSPMKGHSHVYWYRQLPEEGLKFMVYLQKENIIDESGMPKERFSAEFPKEGPSILRIQQVVRGDSAAYFCASSPTGQPLNTGELFFGEGSRLTVL.

The chain uses TRBV9 and TRBJ1-2; a possible D gene is TRBD1 (6 bases). The CDR3 totals 15 residues. V was clipped by 0 bases and J by 7 bases, with 16 bases between them. CDR1 is SGDLS and CDR2 is YYNGEE in the germline V gene. CDR3 nucleotide sequence: TGTGCCAGCAGCGTAGGGCGCAGGGGATTTAGTGGCTACACCTTC. This sequence encodes CASSVGRRGFSGYTF. Full variable domain (outside the CDR3, taken from reference TRBV9 and TRBJ1-2): DSGVTQTPKHLITATGQRVTLRCSPRSGDLSVYWYQQSLDQGLQFLIQYYNGEERAKGNILERFSAQQFPDLHSELNLSSLELGDSALYFCASSVGRRGFSGYTFGSGTRLTVV.

The genes are TRBV10-3 and TRBJ2-4; 7 nucleotides agree with TRBD1. The ends lost 2 bases at V and 4 bases at J; junction bases unmatched: 11. The CDR3 contains 17 residues. CDR1 and CDR2 from the germline V gene are ENHRY and SYGVKD. This CDR3 is CAISETTGWNQKNIQYF. The CDR3 region has the DNA TGTGCCATCAGTGAGACGACAGGGTGGAATCAAAAAAACATTCAGTACTTC.